This record covers a single T cell receptor beta chain. From the 5' RACE reads, TCRdb called clonotypes with MiXCR, one entry per CDR3 protein. This table holds 27,000 or so distinct CDR3 sequences, approximately 5.9% found once. The source of the sample is a study of spatial heterogeneity in lung cancer. Germline lookup yields CDR1 MGHRA and CDR2 YSYEKL. V was pared by 1 base and J by 3 bases, with 4 bases of the junction left unmatched. The CDR3 extends over 15 amino acids. The time point was: blood at routine non-recurrence follow-up after resection. The chain has TRBV4-1 and TRBJ2-3, with TRBD2 matching over 7 bases. The sequence came from a female donor with early-stage non-small cell lung cancer. The sample consisted of PBMCs, taken at follow-up. The CDR3 region has the DNA TGCGCCAGCAGCCAAGGGGCGGGAGCGACAGATACGCAGTATTTT. It yields the protein CASSQGAGATDTQYF.